This T cell receptor (beta chain) was documented in a study of Tregs in tolerant kidney transplant recipients. Per the germline V gene, CDR1 is SGHVS and CDR2 is FNYEAQ. V was cut by 5 bases and J by 3 bases, with 14 bases left in between. This CDR3 contains 14 residues. Profiling relied on immunoSEQ multiplex PCR, and the TCRdb table lists in-frame clones only, not all of them. This table holds about 240,000 clones, more than 65% found once. This TCR was recovered from a human donor in good health. Sequencing was done on a sample of CD4+ T cells from blood. The chain is built from TRBV7-6 and TRBJ2-7, with D possibly TRBD1 on 6 matching bases. Here the CDR3 DNA reads TGTGCCAGCAGCCGCCCGGGACAAGGCTACGAGCAGTACTTC. It codes for CASSRPGQGYEQYF.